This TCR beta chain was found in a study of early T cells in non-severe SARS-CoV-2 infection. Study background: Chains from this unsorted whole-blood bulk RNA could not be paired.

Individually, cDNA molecules had unique molecular identifiers attached to them. A single record per CDR3 protein comes from TCRdb applying MiXCR to the 5' RACE reads. In the table there are about 77,000 distinct CDR3 sequences, about 16% of which are singletons. CDR3 size: 13 residues. The germline V and J ends were trimmed by 6 bases and 8 bases, with 15 bases remaining between them. Germline assignment: CDR1 SEHNR and CDR2 FQNEAQ (reference sequence). This sequence originates from an adult who was a healthcare worker with PCR-confirmed SARS-CoV-2 infection or an uninfected control (not recorded which). The chain carries TRBV7-9 and TRBJ2-3, with D possibly matching TRBD1 (5 bases). The sequenced sample consisted of whole blood. The CDR3 DNA reads TGTGCCAGCAGGGTCCCCCAGGGATCTACGCAGTATTTT. Translated, it gives CASRVPQGSTQYF.